The 18 T cell receptor beta chains listed next were all sequenced from one sample in a study of cytotoxic CD8 clonotypes in ibrutinib-treated CLL. Assay used: immunoSEQ multiplex PCR; TCRdb lists only in-frame clones, some missing. Among approximately 25,000 clones listed, over 55% were seen once. The specimen was PBMCs, collected after 12 months of ibrutinib treatment. These receptors all stem from a human donor with chronic lymphocytic leukemia.

The rearrangement joins TRBV7-8 to TRBJ2-2; the D is unclear. Trimming removed 5 bases from V and 3 bases from J, with 13 bases in between. CDR3 length: 15 amino acids. From germline, CDR1 is SGHVS and CDR2 FQNEAQ. The CDR3 here is CASSARLIDTGELFF. The CDR3 coding sequence is TGTGCCAGCAGCGCCCGACTGATTGACACCGGGGAGCTGTTTTTT.

The rearrangement uses TRBV7-2 and TRBJ2-3; D gene ambiguous. Trimming removed 5 bases from V and 1 base from J, with 10 bases in between. The CDR3 is 14 residues long. Germline loops: CDR1 SGHTA, CDR2 FQGNSA. CDR3 region: CASSLRPGTDTQYF. In DNA, the CDR3 is TGTGCCAGCAGCCTCCGGCCCGGCACAGATACGCAGTATTTT.

Many counts were recorded for this clone. This sequence joins TRBV27 and TRBJ2-1; TRBD1 or TRBD2 may be the D gene (5 bases each). Germline loops: CDR1 MNHEY, CDR2 SMNVEV (reference sequence). The CDR3 covers 16 residues. V was cut by 5 bases and J by 7 bases, with 21 bases left in between. CDR3 region: CASSTLFGGVGNEQFF. The DNA of the CDR3 is TGTGCCAGCAGTACCCTATTTGGGGGAGTAGGGAATGAGCAGTTCTTC.

The chain uses TRBV2 and TRBJ1-1; 9 bases line up with TRBD1. Germline CDR1 reads SNHLY; CDR2 reads FYNNEI. V lost 4 bases to trimming and J lost 2 bases; unmatched junction nucleotides: 2. The CDR3 has 14 residues. CDR3 DNA: TGTGCCAGCAGTGGACAGGGGGGAAACACTGAAGCTTTCTTT. Protein product: CASSGQGGNTEAFF.

The chain uses TRBV18 and TRBJ2-6; the D is unclear. The V end lost 4 bases, the J end lost 0 bases, and 10 bases lay between the germline ends. This CDR3 region has 16 residues. CDR1 KGHSH and CDR2 LQKENI come from the germline V gene. The DNA of the CDR3 is TGTGCCAGCTCACTATTTCCCGCCTCTGGGGCCAACGTCCTGACTTTC. It codes for CASSLFPASGANVLTF.

The chain links TRBV6-6 to TRBJ2-6; maybe TRBD1 (6 bases). CDR3 length equals 16 residues. Deletions cut 6 bases from V and 2 bases from J, with 14 bases between. CDR1 and CDR2 from the germline V gene are MNHNY and SVGAGI (reference sequence). The CDR3 region has the DNA TGTGCCAGCAGCAACGTGGGGGCAACTGGGGCCAACGTCCTGACTTTC. Translated, it gives CASSNVGATGANVLTF.

The CDR3 DNA reads TGTGCCAGCAGTACCCAACGGGGGAGGTATGGCTACACCTTC. It translates to CASSTQRGRYGYTF. The chain has TRBV28 and TRBJ1-2; weak D call: TRBD1 (5 bases). This CDR3 region has 14 residues. Germline values: CDR1 MDHEN, CDR2 SYDVKM. The V gene lost 5 bases and the J gene lost 5 bases, with 15 bases spanning the gap.

The chain is built from TRBV6-5 and TRBJ1-2, with D unresolved. There are 12 residues in the CDR3. V was trimmed by 6 bases and J by 2 bases, leaving 7 bases between them. Germline values: CDR1 MNHEY, CDR2 SVGAGI. For the CDR3, the DNA is TGTGCCAGCAGCCAATTCAACTATGGCTACACCTTC. This codes for CASSQFNYGYTF.

The V call is TRBV11-2, the J call TRBJ2-7; D uncertain. V was cut by 1 base and J by 0 bases, with 13 bases left in between. Germline values: CDR1 SGHAT, CDR2 FQNNGV. The CDR3 sequence is 16 residues long. The CDR3 region has the DNA TGTGCCAGCAGCTTAGGCGCGGCAAGCAGCTCCTACGAGCAGTACTTC. This sequence encodes CASSLGAASSSYEQYF. Looking up the rest from reference TRBV11-2 and TRBJ2-7 gives the full variable domain: EAGVAQSPRYKIIEKRQSVAFWCNPISGHATLYWYQQILGQGPKLLIQFQNNGVVDDSQLPKDRFSAERLKGVDSTLKIQPAKLEDSAVYLCASSLGAASSSYEQYFGPGTRLTVT.

This clone was seen more than once but under ten times. This chain uses TRBV14 with TRBJ1-1, with TRBD1 as a possible D gene (5 bases). CDR3 length: 13 amino acids. Trimming took 1 base from V and 6 from J, leaving 9 bases between them. The germline gives CDR1 SGHDN, CDR2 FVKESK. The CDR3 DNA follows: TGTGCCAGCAGCCAAGTTACGACAGCTGAAGCTTTCTTT. This gives the protein CASSQVTTAEAFF.

The CDR3 loop is CASSTDSFYEQYF. CDR3 nucleotides: TGTGCCAGCAGCACGGACAGCTTCTACGAGCAGTACTTC. The V gene is TRBV2, the J gene TRBJ2-7, with D perhaps TRBD1 (6 bases). V was trimmed by 6 bases and J by 3 bases, leaving 12 bases between them. The CDR3 contains 13 residues. Germline CDR1 and CDR2: SNHLY and FYNNEI.

There are a few counts of this clone. V usage is TRBV12-1 and J usage is TRBJ1-5; the D segment call TRBD1 is taken from the table without a DNA check. TRBV12-1 is marked as a pseudogene. CDR3 length equals 16 residues. CDR3 in DNA: TGTGCCAGCAGCTATCCCCAACAGGGGTCTAATCAGCCCCAGCATTTT. Translation: CASSYPQQGSNQPQHF.

This chain links TRBV10-1 with TRBJ2-3, with D tentatively TRBD1 or TRBD2 (6 bases each). Germline lookup yields CDR1 WNHNN and CDR2 SYGVQD (reference sequence). V gave up 3 bases and J gave up 2 bases, with 12 bases separating them. The CDR3 covers 15 residues. The chain's CDR3 is CASSDTGAITDTQYF. CDR3 nucleotides: TGCGCCAGCAGTGACACGGGGGCGATCACAGATACGCAGTATTTT.

The chain recombines TRBV27 with TRBJ2-3; D unclear. The germline V gene has CDR1 MNHEY and CDR2 SMNVEV (reference sequence). Trimming removed 2 bases from V and 0 bases from J, with 6 bases in between. The CDR3 contains 14 residues. The CDR3 spells CASSLEVSTDTQYF. The CDR3 region has the DNA TGTGCCAGCAGTTTAGAAGTTAGCACAGATACGCAGTATTTT.

The chain carries TRBV5-1 and TRBJ1-3; D is unresolved. V lost 0 bases, J lost 0 bases, and 10 bases lay in between. Germline values: CDR1 SGHRS, CDR2 YFSETQ. The length of the CDR3 is 16 residues. The DNA for the CDR3 is TGCGCCAGCAGCTTGGATGTGGGCGACTCTGGAAACACCATATATTTT. Its protein product is CASSLDVGDSGNTIYF.

V usage is TRBV10-1 and J usage is TRBJ2-1, with D uncertain. The V gene lost 6 bases and the J gene lost 5 bases, with 8 bases spanning the gap. This CDR3 is 12 amino acids long. CDR1 is WNHNN and CDR2 is SYGVQD in the germline V gene (reference sequence). For the CDR3, the DNA is TGCGCCAGCAGCTCACGGGACAATGAGCAGTTCTTC. This sequence encodes CASSSRDNEQFF.

J is TRBJ2-1 and V is TRBV4-3; 9 nucleotides align to TRBD2. Germline CDR1 is LGHNA and CDR2 is YSLEER. V was clipped by 0 bases and J by 0 bases; unmatched bases: 3. This CDR3 is 17 amino acids long. The CDR3 here is CASSQDWGLASYNEQFF. The CDR3, as DNA: TGCGCCAGCAGCCAAGATTGGGGACTAGCCTCCTACAATGAGCAGTTCTTC.

The rearrangement uses TRBV9 and TRBJ2-3; 7 positions agree with TRBD2. V dropped 5 bases and J dropped 0; count of bases not matched to a gene: 9. Germline CDR1 reads SGDLS; CDR2 reads YYNGEE. This CDR3 is 16 amino acids long. The CDR3 coding sequence is TGTGCCAGCAGTCAAAAGTGGGGGGGTAGCACAGATACGCAGTATTTT. Protein sequence: CASSQKWGGSTDTQYF.